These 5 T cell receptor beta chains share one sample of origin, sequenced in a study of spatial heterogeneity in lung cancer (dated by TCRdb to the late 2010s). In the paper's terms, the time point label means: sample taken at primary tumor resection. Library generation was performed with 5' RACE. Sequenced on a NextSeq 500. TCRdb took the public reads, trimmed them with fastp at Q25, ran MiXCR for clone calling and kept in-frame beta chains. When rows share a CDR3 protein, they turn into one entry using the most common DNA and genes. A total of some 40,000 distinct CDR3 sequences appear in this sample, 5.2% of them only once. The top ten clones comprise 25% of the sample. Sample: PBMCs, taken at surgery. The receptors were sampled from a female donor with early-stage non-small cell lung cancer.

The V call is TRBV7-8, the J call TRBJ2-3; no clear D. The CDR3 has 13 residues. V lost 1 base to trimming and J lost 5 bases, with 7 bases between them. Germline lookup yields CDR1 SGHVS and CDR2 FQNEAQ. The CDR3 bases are TGTGCCAGCAGCTTAGGCCGCGAAGATACGCAGTATTTT. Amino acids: CASSLGREDTQYF.

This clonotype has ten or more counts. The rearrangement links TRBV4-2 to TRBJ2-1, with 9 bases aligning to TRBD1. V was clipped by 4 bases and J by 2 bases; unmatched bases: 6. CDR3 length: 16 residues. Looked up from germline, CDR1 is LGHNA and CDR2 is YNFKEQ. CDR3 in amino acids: CASSPRGQGPYNEQFF. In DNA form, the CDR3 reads TGTGCCAGCAGCCCACGGGGACAGGGCCCCTACAATGAGCAGTTCTTC.

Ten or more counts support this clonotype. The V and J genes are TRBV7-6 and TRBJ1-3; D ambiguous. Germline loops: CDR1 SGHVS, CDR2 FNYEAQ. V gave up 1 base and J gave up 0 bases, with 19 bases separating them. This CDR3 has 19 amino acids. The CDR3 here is CASSLVVIGSLSSGNTIYF. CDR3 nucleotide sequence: TGTGCCAGCAGCTTAGTGGTTATTGGGAGTCTAAGCTCTGGAAACACCATATATTTT.

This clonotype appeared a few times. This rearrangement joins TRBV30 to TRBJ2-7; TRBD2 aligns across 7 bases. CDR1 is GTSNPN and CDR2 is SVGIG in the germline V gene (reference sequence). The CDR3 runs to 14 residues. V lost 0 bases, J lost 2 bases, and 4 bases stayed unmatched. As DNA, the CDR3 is TGTGCCTGGAGTGTATCCAGCGGGGCCTACGAGCAGTACTTC. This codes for CAWSVSSGAYEQYF.

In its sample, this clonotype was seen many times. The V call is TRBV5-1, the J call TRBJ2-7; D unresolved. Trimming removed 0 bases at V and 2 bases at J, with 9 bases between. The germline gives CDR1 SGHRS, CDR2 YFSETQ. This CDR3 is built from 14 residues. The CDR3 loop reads CASSLGGPPYEQYF. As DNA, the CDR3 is TGCGCCAGCAGCTTGGGTGGACCCCCCTACGAGCAGTACTTC.